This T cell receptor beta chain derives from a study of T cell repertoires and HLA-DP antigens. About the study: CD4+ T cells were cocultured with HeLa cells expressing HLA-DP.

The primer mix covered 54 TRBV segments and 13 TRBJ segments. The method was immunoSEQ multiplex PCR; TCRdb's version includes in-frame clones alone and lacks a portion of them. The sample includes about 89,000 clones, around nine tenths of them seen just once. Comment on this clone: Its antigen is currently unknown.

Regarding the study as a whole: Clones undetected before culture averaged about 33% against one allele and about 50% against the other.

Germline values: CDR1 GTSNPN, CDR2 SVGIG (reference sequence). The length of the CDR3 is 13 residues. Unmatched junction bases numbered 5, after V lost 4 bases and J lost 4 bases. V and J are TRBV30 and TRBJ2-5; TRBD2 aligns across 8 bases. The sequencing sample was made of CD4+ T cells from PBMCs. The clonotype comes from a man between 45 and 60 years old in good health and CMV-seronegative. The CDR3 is CAWNRLAGETQYF. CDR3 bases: TGTGCCTGGAATAGGCTAGCGGGAGAGACCCAGTACTTC.